Listed below are T cell receptor beta chains from one sample, sequenced in a study of blood T cell repertoires in COVID-19. TCRdb keeps only in-frame clones here, not all; method: immunoSEQ multiplex PCR. This sample has about 200,000 clones, with 80% to 85% found just once. The material sequenced was PBMCs or T cells enriched from blood (not recorded which). The receptors come from a man aged 35-49 years who had recovered from COVID-19. Both conserved end residues are part of each CDR3. The order of the fields is D gene, clone size, V gene, J gene, CDR3 DNA, CDR3 protein. D genes are given only for firm matches. The size of a clone is reported for some rows only, either as once, few or many, or as a class for expanded clones.

>NA|NA|TRBV7-2|TRBJ2-1
TGTGCCAGCAGCTTAGCGAGGCTAGCAGGCTACAATGAGCAGTTCTTC
CASSLARLAGYNEQFF
>TRBD1|NA|TRBV6-4|TRBJ2-1
TGTGCCAGCAGCCCACAGGGGTCCTACAATGAGCAGTTCTTC
CASSPQGSYNEQFF
>NA|once|TRBV5-1|TRBJ2-3
TGCGCCAGCTCTGATGGAGCGGGTTATTCAGATACGCAGTATTTT
CASSDGAGYSDTQYF
>NA|NA|TRBV18|TRBJ1-3
TGTGCCAGCTCACCAAGGGAGGTCTCTGGAAACACCATATATTTT
CASSPREVSGNTIYF
>NA|NA|TRBV6-5|TRBJ1-1
TGTGCCAGCAGGGCCCAGGTGGACACTGAAGCTTTCTTT
CASRAQVDTEAFF
>TRBD1|NA|TRBV6-5|TRBJ1-2
TGTGCCAGCAGCAGGGGGCGCAGCTATGGCTACACCTTC
CASSRGRSYGYTF
>TRBD1|NA|TRBV6-2/TRBV6-3|TRBJ1-3
TGTGCCAGCAGTCTGCCTACCGACAGGGGACACACCATATATTTT
CASSLPTDRGHTIYF
>NA|NA|TRBV4-2|TRBJ1-1
TGTGCCAGCAGTCGACGACAAACGGTCCGGGAGGTCACTGAAGCTTTCTTT
CASSRRQTVREVTEAFF
>NA|NA|TRBV6-5|TRBJ1-2
TGTGCCAGCAGTTACGGCGCAGGGTCTAACTATGGCTACACCTTC
CASSYGAGSNYGYTF
>TRBD2|NA|TRBV6-6|TRBJ2-3
TGTGCCAGCAGTCACCCGACCGGGGGGAACACAGATACGCAGTATTTT
CASSHPTGGNTDTQYF
>NA|NA|TRBV19|TRBJ1-6
TGTGCCAGTAGGTACCCCGGTTCACCCCTCCACTTT
CASRYPGSPLHF
>NA|NA|TRBV6-5|TRBJ2-6
TGTGCCAGCAGCCCAACTTTCTCTGGGGCCAACGTCCTGACTTTC
CASSPTFSGANVLTF